These T cell receptor beta chains were read from a single sample in a study of blood T cell repertoires in COVID-19. The assay was immunoSEQ multiplex PCR, and TCRdb's table has in-frame clones only and misses some. In the table there are 470,000 or so clones, around 88% of which are singletons. The sample consisted of peripheral blood. Source of these receptors: a woman in her twenties or thirties with acute or convalescent COVID-19. Each CDR3 is given with its conserved first and last residue. A D gene is named only where the DNA matches it firmly. Some rows mark clone size as missing; the rest say once, few, many or name a class of expanded clone.

d_gene	abundance	v_gene	j_gene	len	CDR3aa	CDR3nt
.	.	TRBV7-3	TRBJ2-5	13	CASSINSGETQYF	TGTGCCAGCAGCATTAATTCCGGAGAGACCCAGTACTTC
TRBD1	once	TRBV3-1/TRBV3-2	TRBJ1-2	15	CASSQRGTVNYGYTF	TGTGCCAGCAGCCAAAGGGGGACAGTTAACTATGGCTACACCTTC
.	.	TRBV5-1	TRBJ2-7	15	CASSFRVGGEYEQYF	TGCGCCAGCAGCTTCCGGGTCGGGGGAGAGTACGAGCAGTACTTC
.	.	TRBV19	TRBJ1-6	14	CASSPRTVGSPLHF	TGTGCCAGTAGTCCGCGGACAGTGGGTTCACCCCTCCACTTT
TRBD2	.	TRBV9	TRBJ2-4	15	CASSSTGTSGGIQYF	TGTGCCAGCAGTTCCACCGGGACTAGCGGGGGTATTCAGTACTTC
.	.	TRBV28	TRBJ2-2	12	CASKTNTGELFF	TGTGCCAGCAAAACTAACACCGGGGAGCTGTTTTTT
.	.	TRBV10-3	TRBJ1-2	13	CAISQEPNYGYTF	TGTGCCATCAGCCAGGAACCTAACTATGGCTACACCTTC
.	once	TRBV6-6	TRBJ1-2	14	CASRMEGSNYGYTF	TGTGCCAGCAGAATGGAGGGTAGTAACTATGGCTACACCTTC
.	.	TRBV5-1	TRBJ2-5	16	CASSPGASRGGETQYF	TGCGCCAGCAGCCCTGGTGCCTCCAGGGGCGGGGAGACCCAGTACTTC
TRBD1	.	TRBV27	TRBJ1-2	16	CASSRRTLGQSYGYTF	TGTGCCAGCAGTAGACGAACACTGGGACAGAGCTATGGCTACACCTTC
.	.	TRBV27	TRBJ1-5	14	CASSLSNSPQPQHF	TGTGCCAGCAGTTTATCTAACAGTCCTCAGCCCCAGCATTTT
.	.	TRBV11-1	TRBJ2-6	16	CASSSSGGMGANVLTF	TGTGCCAGCAGCTCCTCTGGGGGGATGGGGGCCAACGTCCTGACTTTC
.	.	TRBV4-1	TRBJ1-2	14	CASRPTGTHYGYTF	TGCGCCAGCAGACCGACCGGGACACACTATGGCTACACCTTC
.	.	TRBV19	TRBJ1-6	17	CASSGVGSWSFGSPLHF	TGTGCCAGTAGTGGTGTAGGCAGTTGGAGTTTTGGTTCACCCCTCCACTTT
.	.	TRBV3-1/TRBV3-2	TRBJ2-5	13	CASSQVYQETQYF	TGTGCCAGCAGCCAAGTATATCAAGAGACCCAGTACTTC
.	.	TRBV27	TRBJ2-1	15	CASSFSRLPNNEQFF	TGTGCCAGCAGTTTCTCCAGGTTGCCCAACAATGAGCAGTTCTTC